This passage covers 17 T cell receptor beta chains from one sample sequenced in a study of blood T cell repertoires in COVID-19. This table comes from immunoSEQ multiplex PCR, and its TCRdb copy is limited to in-frame clones, with some not included. The sample contains some 240,000 clones, around 87% of which appear only once. Sequencing input: PBMCs or T cells enriched from blood (not recorded which). These receptors were obtained from a woman aged 40 to 49 with acute COVID-19.

This chain links TRBV6-5 with TRBJ2-1; TRBD2 matches 7 bases. CDR3 length: 14 amino acids. The trim removed 8 bases at V and 8 bases at J, leaving 12 bases unmatched. The germline gives CDR1 MNHEY, CDR2 SVGAGI. In DNA form, the CDR3 reads TGTGCCAGCTCCGGCGGGAGATCTTTTGATGAGCAGTTCTTC. Amino acid sequence: CASSGGRSFDEQFF.

V usage is TRBV4-1 and J usage is TRBJ2-2, with D uncertain. CDR1 MGHRA and CDR2 YSYEKL come from the germline V gene. Trimming removed 1 base from V and 5 bases from J, with 5 bases in between. This CDR3 spans 13 amino acids. The CDR3 bases are TGCGCCAGCAGCCAAGTCAGAACCGGGGAGCTGTTTTTT. Translated, it gives CASSQVRTGELFF.

The rearrangement uses TRBV28 and TRBJ2-1; 8 positions agree with TRBD2. V lost 7 bases to trimming and J lost 8 bases; unmatched junction nucleotides: 10. Per germline, CDR1 MDHEN and CDR2 SYDVKM. CDR3 size: 14 residues. CDR3 sequence reads: CASTSGLVSYEQFF. The DNA of the CDR3 is TGTGCCAGCACATCGGGACTAGTAAGCTATGAGCAGTTCTTC.

The rearrangement uses TRBV29-1 and TRBJ2-7; 10 nucleotides match TRBD1. Trimming removed 3 bases from V and 0 bases from J; junction bases left unmatched: 11. This CDR3 comprises 17 residues. From germline, CDR1 is SQVTM and CDR2 ANQGSEA. CDR3 DNA: TGCAGCGTTGAGTCGACAGGGGGCGACCTCGGCTCCTACGAGCAGTACTTC. Protein: CSVESTGGDLGSYEQYF.

The chain recombines TRBV3-1 (or the pseudogene TRBV3-2) with TRBJ2-7; D is ambiguous. The germline V gene encodes CDR1 LGHDT and CDR2 YNNKEL (reference sequence). The germline V and J ends were trimmed by 2 bases and 3 bases, with 2 bases remaining between them. There are 11 residues in the CDR3. The CDR3 DNA follows: TGTGCCAGCAGCCAACACTACGAGCAGTACTTC. It yields the protein CASSQHYEQYF.

The rearrangement links TRBV28 to TRBJ2-5; 11 nucleotides match TRBD1. The CDR3 length is 14 residues. The J segment lost 5 bases and the V segment lost 5 bases, leaving 4 bases of the junction unmatched. The V gene's germline CDR1 is MDHEN and CDR2 SYDVKM. The DNA for the CDR3 is TGTGCCAGCAGTGGACAGGGGGCATGGGAGACCCAGTACTTC. Its translation: CASSGQGAWETQYF.

The chain is built from TRBV28 and TRBJ1-2; D possibly corresponds to TRBD1 (5 bases). The V and J ends lost 6 bases and 6 bases respectively, with 14 bases between them. This CDR3 has 13 residues. Germline CDR1 reads MDHEN; CDR2 reads SYDVKM. CDR3 DNA sequence: TGTGCCAGCAGGACCTCAGGGTTAGATGGCTACACCTTC. Translating gives CASRTSGLDGYTF.

V is TRBV18 and J is TRBJ2-7; weak D call: TRBD1 (6 bases). The germline gives CDR1 KGHSH, CDR2 LQKENI. The V end lost 3 bases, the J end lost 6 bases, and 9 bases lay between the germline ends. The CDR3 has 12 residues. CDR3 region: CASSPTGTEQYF. CDR3 DNA sequence: TGTGCCAGCTCACCTACAGGGACCGAGCAGTACTTC.

By frequency in the sample, this clone is medium-sized. V gene TRBV24-1 combines with J gene TRBJ1-1; a possible D gene is TRBD1 (5 bases). Germline CDR1 is KGHDR and CDR2 is SFDVKD. The V end lost 4 bases, the J end lost 8 bases, and 13 bases lay between the germline ends. CDR3 length equals 13 residues. In DNA form, the CDR3 reads TGTGCCACCAGTGAACCCGTGCGGGGCGAAGCTTTCTTT. Amino acids: CATSEPVRGEAFF.

CDR3 in amino acids: CASSADNSYEQYF. The CDR3 DNA reads as TGTGCCAGCAGCGCGGACAACTCCTACGAGCAGTACTTC. This rearrangement joins TRBV5-6 to TRBJ2-7; weak D call: TRBD1 (5 bases). V was trimmed by 4 bases and J by 0 bases, leaving 8 bases between them. The V gene's germline CDR1 is SGHDT and CDR2 YYEEEE. The CDR3 runs 13 residues.

The rearrangement uses TRBV28 and TRBJ1-2; 9 bases fit TRBD1. CDR3 length: 15 amino acids. From germline, CDR1 is MDHEN and CDR2 SYDVKM. The V and J ends lost 7 bases and 4 bases, in that order; junction bases with no gene match: 10. CDR3 bases: TGTGCCAGCAAGGGACAGGGATTTTCGGGCTATGGCTACACCTTC. Its translation is CASKGQGFSGYGYTF.

This clone was seen once. The V and J genes are TRBV21-1 and TRBJ2-7; TRBD2 reflects the table's D call only, with no check against the DNA. TRBV21-1 is tagged as a pseudogene. The CDR3 is made up of 18 amino acids. CDR3 DNA: TGTGCCAGCAGCAAAGCAATTGGACTAGCGGGAGAAGGCTACGAGCAGTACTTC. Protein: CASSKAIGLAGEGYEQYF.

The gene calls are TRBV2 and TRBJ2-2, with 9 bases lining up with TRBD1. Per germline, CDR1 SNHLY and CDR2 FYNNEI. The CDR3 sequence is 16 residues long. J gave up 0 bases and V 3 bases, and 2 bases lay outside the gene matches. CDR3 nucleotide sequence: TGTGCCAGCAGTGATGACAGGGGGACGAACACCGGGGAGCTGTTTTTT. Protein product: CASSDDRGTNTGELFF.

V is TRBV24-1 and J is TRBJ1-2; D is unclear. The CDR3 runs 13 residues. Germline V gene lookup returns CDR1 KGHDR and CDR2 SFDVKD. V was shortened by 6 bases and J by 5 bases, with 12 bases between the two germline ends. The DNA for the CDR3 is TGTGCCACCAGTCCACCTGCGGGGTATGGCTACACCTTC. Its translation is CATSPPAGYGYTF.

This chain uses TRBV7-2 with TRBJ2-3, with 7 nucleotides matching TRBD2. The germline gives CDR1 SGHTA, CDR2 FQGNSA. The V gene end was trimmed by 0 bases and the J gene end by 4 bases; junction bases not matched to a gene: 4. The CDR3 has 15 amino acids. The CDR3: CASSLAGGRADTQYF. CDR3 nucleotide sequence: TGTGCCAGCAGCTTAGCGGGAGGGCGGGCAGATACGCAGTATTTT.

V is TRBV29-1 and J is TRBJ1-4; 8 nucleotides line up with TRBD1. Trimming took 5 bases from V and 6 from J; bases not matched to a gene: 5. This CDR3 is 13 amino acids long. CDR1 and CDR2 from the germline V gene are SQVTM and ANQGSEA. CDR3 sequence: CSVSQGVDEKLFF. CDR3 DNA: TGCAGCGTTTCACAGGGGGTTGATGAAAAACTGTTTTTT.

This CDR3 reads CASSPNSNSPLHF. DNA for the CDR3: TGTGCCAGCAGCCCGAACAGTAATTCACCCCTCCACTTT. The chain has TRBV11-2 and TRBJ1-6; D unclear. V lost 5 bases and J lost 6, with 8 bases in between. Germline CDR1 is SGHAT and CDR2 is FQNNGV. This CDR3 has 13 amino acids.